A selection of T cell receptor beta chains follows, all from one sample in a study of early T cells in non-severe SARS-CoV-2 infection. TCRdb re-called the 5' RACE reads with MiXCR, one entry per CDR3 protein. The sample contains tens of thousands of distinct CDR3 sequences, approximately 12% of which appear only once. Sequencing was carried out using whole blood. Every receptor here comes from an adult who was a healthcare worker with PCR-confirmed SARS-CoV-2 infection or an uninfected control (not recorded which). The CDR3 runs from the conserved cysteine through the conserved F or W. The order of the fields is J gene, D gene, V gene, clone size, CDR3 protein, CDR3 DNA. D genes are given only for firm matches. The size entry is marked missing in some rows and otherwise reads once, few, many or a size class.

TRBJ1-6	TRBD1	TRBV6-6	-	CASSGQGVSPLHF	TGTGCCAGCAGCGGACAGGGTGTTTCACCCCTCCACTTT
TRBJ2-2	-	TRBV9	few	CASNDDYTGELFF	TGTGCCAGCAACGACGACTACACCGGGGAGCTGTTTTTT
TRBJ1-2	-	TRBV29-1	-	CSVGKGNYGYTF	TGCAGCGTTGGGAAGGGGAACTATGGCTACACCTTC
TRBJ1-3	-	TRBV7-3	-	CASSSGASGNTIYF	TGTGCCAGCAGCTCAGGAGCCTCTGGAAACACCATATATTTT
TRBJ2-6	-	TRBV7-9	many	CASSKTESGANVLTF	TGTGCCAGCAGCAAGACAGAATCTGGGGCCAACGTCCTGACTTTC
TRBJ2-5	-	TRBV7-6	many	CASSLAPSGPQETQYF	TGTGCCAGCAGCTTAGCGCCTAGTGGTCCCCAAGAGACCCAGTACTTC
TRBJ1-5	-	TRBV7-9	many	CASSPTGSQPQHF	TGTGCCAGCAGTCCAACGGGTAGCCAGCCCCAGCATTTT
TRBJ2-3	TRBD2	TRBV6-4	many	CASSDSSGAQDTQYF	TGTGCCAGCAGTGACTCTAGCGGGGCTCAAGATACGCAGTATTTT
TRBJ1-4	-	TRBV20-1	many	CSARDSASRSEKLFF	TGCAGTGCTAGAGATAGTGCTTCAAGGAGTGAAAAACTGTTTTTT
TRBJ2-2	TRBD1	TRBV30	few	CAWSSGTGLNTGELFF	TGTGCCTGGAGTTCCGGGACAGGCCTGAACACCGGGGAGCTGTTTTTT
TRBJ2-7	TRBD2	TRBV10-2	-	CASSAGTSPYEQYF	TGCGCCAGCTCAGCCGGGACTAGCCCCTACGAGCAGTACTTC
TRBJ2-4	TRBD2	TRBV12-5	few	CASGWLLGPAGTKNIQYF	TGTGCTAGTGGTTGGCTACTAGGGCCAGCGGGAACCAAAAACATTCAGTACTTC
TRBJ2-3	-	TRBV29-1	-	CSVHRDFTDTQYF	TGCAGCGTCCACCGGGACTTTACAGATACGCAGTATTTT
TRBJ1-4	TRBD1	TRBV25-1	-	CASSAGQGSHEKLFF	TGTGCCAGCAGTGCCGGACAGGGATCGCATGAAAAACTGTTTTTT
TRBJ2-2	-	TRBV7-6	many	CASSLAGFGELFF	TGTGCCAGCAGCTTAGCTGGGTTCGGGGAGCTGTTTTTT
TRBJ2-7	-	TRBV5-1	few	CASSEDSPTYEQYF	TGCGCCAGCAGCGAGGACTCACCTACCTACGAGCAGTACTTC
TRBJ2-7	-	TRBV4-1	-	CASSQDEQARSYEQYF	TGCGCCAGCAGCCAAGACGAACAAGCGAGGTCCTACGAGCAGTACTTC
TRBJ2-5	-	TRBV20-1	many	CSATRPEETQYF	TGCAGTGCTACTCGACCGGAAGAGACCCAGTACTTC
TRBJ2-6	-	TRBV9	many	CASSVTGDFSGANVLTF	TGTGCCAGCAGCGTGACAGGAGACTTTTCTGGGGCCAACGTCCTGACTTTC
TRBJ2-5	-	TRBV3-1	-	CASRFSGSETQYF	TGTGCCAGCCGTTTCTCAGGGTCGGAGACCCAGTACTTC
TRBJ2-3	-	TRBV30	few	CAWSGGGTDTQYF	TGTGCCTGGAGTGGTGGGGGCACAGATACGCAGTATTTT
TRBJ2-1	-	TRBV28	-	CASRVGAYNEQFF	TGTGCCTCTCGTGTAGGAGCCTACAATGAGCAGTTCTTC
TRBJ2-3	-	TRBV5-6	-	CASSPGAVSIDTQYF	TGTGCCAGCAGCCCCGGGGCAGTTAGCATAGATACGCAGTATTTT
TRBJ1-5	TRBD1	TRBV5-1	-	CASSPWTGGNQPQHF	TGCGCCAGCAGCCCCTGGACAGGGGGCAATCAGCCCCAGCATTTT
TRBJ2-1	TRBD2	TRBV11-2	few	CASSLNQAGEIMDEQFF	TGTGCCAGCAGCCTTAACCAGGCGGGGGAGATAATGGATGAGCAGTTCTTC
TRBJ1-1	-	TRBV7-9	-	CASSRPTITEAFF	TGTGCCAGCAGCCGCCCTACCATCACTGAAGCTTTCTTT
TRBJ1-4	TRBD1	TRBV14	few	CASSDSTGLREKLFF	TGTGCCAGCAGCGACTCGACAGGGTTGCGGGAAAAACTGTTTTTT
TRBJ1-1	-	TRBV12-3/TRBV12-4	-	CASSFEGLAEAFF	TGTGCCAGCAGTTTCGAGGGGTTAGCTGAAGCTTTCTTT
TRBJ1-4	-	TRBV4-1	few	CASRRAGGGGKLFF	TGCGCCAGCCGACGGGCGGGGGGTGGAGGAAAACTGTTTTTT
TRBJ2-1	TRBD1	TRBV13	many	CASSSIDRGLNEQFF	TGTGCCAGCAGCTCCATCGACAGGGGGCTCAATGAGCAGTTCTTC
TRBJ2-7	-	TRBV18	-	CASSLLGQRTYEQYF	TGTGCCAGCTCACTCTTAGGACAGCGTACCTACGAGCAGTACTTC
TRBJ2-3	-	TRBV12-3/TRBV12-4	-	CASSANTDTQYF	TGTGCCAGCAGTGCTAACACAGATACGCAGTATTTT
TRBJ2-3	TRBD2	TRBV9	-	CASSATSGYTDTQYF	TGTGCCAGCAGCGCGACTAGCGGATACACAGATACGCAGTATTTT
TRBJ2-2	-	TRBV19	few	CASSISGGGELFF	TGTGCCAGTAGTATTTCAGGCGGCGGGGAGCTGTTTTTT
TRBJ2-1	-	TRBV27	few	CASSSKWSRRDNEQFF	TGTGCCAGCAGTTCGAAGTGGAGCCGACGGGACAATGAGCAGTTCTTC
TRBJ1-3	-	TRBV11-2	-	CASSLWGHSLSSGNTIYF	TGTGCCAGCAGCTTATGGGGTCACTCCTTGAGCTCTGGAAACACCATATATTTT
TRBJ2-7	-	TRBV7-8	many	CASSPLREQYF	TGTGCCAGCAGCCCTCTCAGGGAGCAGTACTTC
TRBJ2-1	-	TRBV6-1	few	CASSQPPGTEFNEQFF	TGTGCCAGCAGTCAACCACCAGGGACTGAATTCAATGAGCAGTTCTTC
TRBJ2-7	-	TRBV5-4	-	CASSLGGLGASNYEQYF	TGTGCCAGCAGCTTGGGGGGACTGGGGGCTTCTAACTACGAGCAGTACTTC
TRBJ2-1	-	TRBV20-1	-	CSARVMEFYNEQFF	TGCAGTGCTAGAGTTATGGAGTTTTACAATGAGCAGTTCTTC
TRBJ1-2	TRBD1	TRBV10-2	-	CASSEDRVNYGYTF	TGCGCCAGCAGTGAGGACAGGGTGAACTATGGCTACACCTTC
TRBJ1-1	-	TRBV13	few	CASSFQGLALSEAFF	TGTGCCAGCAGCTTTCAGGGGTTAGCGCTCTCTGAAGCTTTCTTT